The text below deals with one T cell receptor (beta chain). Its antigen specificity is not known. No base quality information exists; no much larger clone differs at one position. This record comes from a study of healthy donors' naive CD4 and CD8 T cells (dated by TCRdb to 2013 to 2016). Regarding the study in general: Donors were selected to cover three age groups (20-25, 40-50 and 60-70 years, five or six each), with a mean age of roughly 43, and half of the donors were female. Rearranged TCR alpha and beta chains from naive CD4+ and CD8+ T cells were sequenced in the study to test how TCR variation relates to lineage commitment. Peripheral blood mononuclear cells were collected from approximately 18 healthy, unrelated individuals. Donors were HLA-typed by sequencing at HLA-A, -B, -C, -DRB1, -DQB1 and -DPB1 using the SBTexcellerator protocol, an ABI3130xl analyzer and SBTengine software. For TCR alpha, a new primer set was designed to cover all functional IMGT alpha gene variants, and the remainder of the protocol was kept the same as the beta-chain workflow. Broader findings and caveats from the paper: In both chains, CD4+ lineage was linked to a positively charged CDR3, whereas CD8+ lineage was linked to a negatively charged CDR3. Reportedly, most V and J gene segments showed bias between naive CD4+ and CD8+ cells, and this bias held consistently across donors regardless of HLA genotype. Roughly an eighth of the variance in CD4/CD8 propensity appeared to be explained jointly by V genes, J genes and CDR3 charge, in a largely additive manner. Because alpha and beta chains were sequenced in bulk and could not be paired, the effects of the two chains in combination were not assessed. The study did not directly address whether homeostatic proliferation of naive T cells might have biased the repertoire.

The instrument was a 454 GS FLX Titanium. A previously published linear amplification protocol was used to build TCR libraries from roughly 0.5 ug of total RNA. Sequencing was carried out on the Roche/454 Genome Sequencer using Titanium chemistry. Concerning the study's data processing: From roughly 5 of the healthy donors, a total of approximately 74,000 rearranged TCR alpha transcripts were sequenced. Duplicate transcripts were dropped, and unique TCR clonotypes were identified by the CDR3 junction according to IMGT nomenclature. Logistic regression in R 2.13.0 modeled CD4 versus CD8 status as a function of V and J genes, with adjustment for donor effects and Bonferroni correction for multiple testing. TCRdb trimmed the raw reads at Q25, called clones with MiXCR and kept productive beta chains. Identical CDR3 proteins give one entry, which carries the most common genes and DNA. The V and J calls come from TCRdb's annotation, not from the publication. In this sample the table shows about 200,000 distinct CDR3 sequences, over 60% of which occur a single time. The biggest ten clones account for 2% to 2.5% of the sample.

V drops 4 bases and J drops 2 bases, leaving 12 bases in between. The CDR3 goes from the cysteine to the phenylalanine over 15 residues. Just CDR3 DNA is preserved here, 45 bases in frame from base 1. CDR1 MNHEY and CDR2 SMNVEV are derived from the germline V gene (reference sequence). Cells with a CD4+CD8-CD45RO-CD45RA+ profile were isolated by FACS and defined as naive CD4+ T cells, and those with a CD8+CD4-CD45RA+CD27bright profile were defined as naive CD8+ T cells. Sorting used antibodies against CD4 (RPA-T4), CD8 (SK1), CD27 (O323), CD45RA (HI100) and CD45RO (UCHL1). This sequence was found in a pool of human donors in good health; the sample pools cells from several healthy donors. Rearrangement joined TRBV27 to TRBJ1-5; no D gene is confidently identified. Material for sequencing was naive CD4+ and CD8+ T cells sorted from blood, pooled from several donors. Taken with the paper, the label for cell subset or site translates to: FACS-sorted naive CD4+ (CD45RO-CD45RA+) and naive CD8+ (CD45RA+CD27bright) T cells. CDR3 region: CASSSGVGGNQPQHF. The nucleotides read TGTGCCAGCAGTTCAGGAGTCGGTGGCAATCAGCCCCAGCATTTT.